These 16 T cell receptor beta chains came from one sample sequenced in a study of blood T cell repertoires in COVID-19. Using immunoSEQ multiplex PCR, the repertoire was profiled, and TCRdb retains in-frame clones only, with some absent. This table has 150,000 or so clones, approximately 80% appearing once. Sequencing was done on a sample of peripheral blood. The receptor source for this set is a woman aged 60-70 years with acute or convalescent COVID-19.

V is TRBV6-1 and J is TRBJ1-1; tentative D call: TRBD1 (6 bases). This CDR3 region has 15 residues. Per germline, CDR1 MNHNS and CDR2 SASEGT. V was trimmed by 3 bases and J by 2 bases, leaving 13 bases between them. The CDR3 protein is CASSERGWVNTEAFF. CDR3 coding DNA: TGTGCCAGCAGTGAGAGGGGGTGGGTCAACACTGAAGCTTTCTTT.

The chain employs TRBV19 and TRBJ1-6; no definite D call. Trimming cost V 3 bases and J 4 bases, with 4 bases left between them. The CDR3 runs to 13 residues. Germline values: CDR1 LNHDA, CDR2 SQIVND (reference sequence). The DNA of the CDR3 is TGTGCCAGTAGTATTCCTTATAATTCACCCCTCCACTTT. It translates to CASSIPYNSPLHF.

The V and J genes are TRBV12-3 or TRBV12-4 and TRBJ2-1, with no clear D. Between the trimmed V and J ends, which lost 9 bases and 7 bases, there was a span of 7 bases. There are 10 residues in the CDR3. Here the CDR3 reads CARLYNEQFF. CDR3 DNA sequence: TGTGCCAGGTTATATAATGAGCAGTTCTTC.

The CDR3 reads CASSPAPGMRAEAFF. For the CDR3, the DNA is TGTGCCAGCAGCCCCGCCCCGGGGATGCGTGCTGAAGCTTTCTTT. V gene TRBV7-3 combines with J gene TRBJ1-1; D gene ambiguous. Per germline, CDR1 SGHTA and CDR2 FQGTGA. Trimming removed 5 bases from V and 6 bases from J, with 19 bases in between. This CDR3 spans 15 amino acids.

The chain is built from TRBV5-1 and TRBJ1-5, with unresolved D. CDR1 is SGHRS, CDR2 YFSETQ, per germline. The CDR3 spans 14 residues. V was shortened by 1 base and J by 6 bases, with 11 bases between the two germline ends. This CDR3 reads CASSLFSGSQPQHF. CDR3 coding DNA: TGCGCCAGCAGCTTGTTTTCCGGTTCTCAGCCCCAGCATTTT. Combining the CDR3 with reference TRBV5-1 and TRBJ1-5 gives the whole variable domain KAGVTQTPRYLIKTRGQQVTLSCSPISGHRSVSWYQQTPGQGLQFLFEYFSETQRNKGNFPGRFSGRQFSNSRSEMNVSTLELGDSALYLCASSLFSGSQPQHFGDGTRLSIL.

The chain joins TRBV3-1 (or the pseudogene TRBV3-2) to TRBJ1-3, with D uncertain. The CDR3 length is 16 residues. Between the trimmed V and J ends, which lost 1 base and 0 bases, there was a span of 10 bases. Germline loops: CDR1 LGHDT, CDR2 YNNKEL (reference sequence). CDR3 nucleotide sequence: TGTGCCAGCAGCCAAGTGGCGGGATACTCTGGAAACACCATATATTTT. It specifies CASSQVAGYSGNTIYF.

V is TRBV19 and J is TRBJ1-6, with D tentatively TRBD1 (5 bases). The CDR3 has 15 amino acids. V was cut by 3 bases and J by 8 bases, with 14 bases left in between. Germline CDR1 reads LNHDA; CDR2 reads SQIVND (reference sequence). As DNA, the CDR3 is TGTGCCAGTAGTATCCCATCAGGGATATATTCACCCCTCCACTTT. Translated: CASSIPSGIYSPLHF.

The chain is built from TRBV19 and TRBJ2-3; D is possibly TRBD1 (6 bases). Germline-derived CDR1 and CDR2 are LNHDA and SQIVND (reference sequence). With 6 bases removed from V and 0 bases from J, the gap between germline ends came to 7 bases. The CDR3 extends over 13 amino acids. This chain's CDR3 is CASRDRSTDTQYF. The CDR3 DNA is TGTGCCAGTAGGGACAGAAGCACAGATACGCAGTATTTT.

J is TRBJ1-4 and V is TRBV5-1; 10 bases agree with TRBD1. CDR1 and CDR2 from the germline V gene are SGHRS and YFSETQ. The CDR3 consists of 18 residues. Unmatched junction bases numbered 17, after V lost 5 bases and J lost 7 bases. As DNA, the CDR3 is TGCGCCAGCAGTCCACCTTCACCCGGGACAGGGGTGGGTGAAAAACTGTTTTTT. This gives the protein CASSPPSPGTGVGEKLFF.

V and J are TRBV6-6 and TRBJ1-1; TRBD1 matches 7 bases. The CDR3 runs to 16 residues. Trimming took 5 bases from V and 0 from J; bases not matched to a gene: 9. Germline CDR1 is MNHNY and CDR2 is SVGAGI (reference sequence). CDR3 nucleotide sequence: TGTGCCAGCAGTCTGACCGGGACAGCAATGAACACTGAAGCTTTCTTT. It is translated as CASSLTGTAMNTEAFF.

This chain uses TRBV11-2 with TRBJ1-1; 10 bases match TRBD1. Germline V gene lookup returns CDR1 SGHAT and CDR2 FQNNGV. After removal of 4 bases from V and 7 bases from J, the junction contained 3 bases not matched to a gene. The CDR3 runs to 13 residues. The CDR3 nucleotides read TGTGCCAGCAGCTCGGGACAGGGGAATGAAGCTTTCTTT. Translated: CASSSGQGNEAFF.

This sequence joins TRBV30 and TRBJ1-4, with TRBD1 as a possible D gene (6 bases). With 3 bases removed from V and 7 bases from J, the gap between germline ends came to 12 bases. CDR1 and CDR2 from the germline V gene are GTSNPN and SVGIG (reference sequence). The length of the CDR3 is 13 residues. CDR3 DNA sequence: TGTGCCTGGAGGCAGGGGTTGGTTGAAAAACTGTTTTTT. It codes for CAWRQGLVEKLFF.

This chain connects TRBV10-3 to TRBJ1-2; 8 bases are a match to TRBD1. The V and J ends lost 4 bases and 5 bases, in that order; junction bases with no gene match: 6. The CDR3 consists of 14 residues. Per the germline V gene, CDR1 is ENHRY and CDR2 is SYGVKD. The CDR3 bases are TGTGCCATCAGTGTACAGGGGGGAGAGTATGGCTACACCTTC. The encoded protein is CAISVQGGEYGYTF.

The chain links TRBV6-5 to TRBJ2-5; 8 bases are a match to TRBD1. J was trimmed by 4 bases and V by 1 base; bases with no gene match: 8. This CDR3 comprises 16 residues. Germline V gives CDR1 MNHEY, CDR2 SVGAGI. CDR3 sequence reads: CASSYYDRGAGETQYF. DNA of the CDR3: TGTGCCAGCAGTTACTATGACAGGGGTGCGGGAGAGACCCAGTACTTC.

This clone showed up just once. V gene TRBV2 combines with J gene TRBJ1-6; D is unresolved. Germline V lookup: CDR1 SNHLY, CDR2 FYNNEI. V shed 3 bases and J shed 9 bases, with 15 bases lying between them. The CDR3 has 15 amino acids. CDR3 loop: CASSENIWSSSPLHF. The CDR3 DNA follows: TGTGCCAGCAGTGAGAACATTTGGTCCTCTTCACCCCTCCACTTT.

CDR3 protein: CASSPGQVLYEQYF. The CDR3 DNA is TGTGCCAGCAGCCCCGGACAAGTCCTGTACGAGCAGTACTTC. The genes are TRBV7-9 and TRBJ2-7; maybe TRBD1 (5 bases). The CDR3 consists of 14 residues. Trimming stripped 5 bases from V and 4 bases from J, with 15 bases between. Germline lookup yields CDR1 SEHNR and CDR2 FQNEAQ (reference sequence).